The 30 T cell receptor beta chains below all came from one sample that was sequenced in a study of OX40 agonist ivuxolimab in advanced cancers. TCRdb's table, derived via immunoSEQ multiplex PCR, lists solely in-frame clones and lacks some. Altogether some 77,000 clones are present, over 85% being singletons, with the ten largest covering 4.8%. The specimen comprised CD4+ or CD8+ T cells sorted from blood, sampled in a trial of the OX40 agonist ivuxolimab. Every receptor here comes from an adult with an advanced solid tumor such as melanoma, head and neck, liver or kidney cancer.

The chain is built from TRBV5-1 and TRBJ1-1, with a tentative D call TRBD1 (6 bases). There are 14 residues in the CDR3. V was clipped by 2 bases and J by 3 bases, with 11 bases between them. In germline, CDR1 is SGHRS, CDR2 YFSETQ. For the CDR3, the DNA is TGCGCCAGCAGCTTTGACAGGAGGGACACTGAAGCTTTCTTT. Protein product: CASSFDRRDTEAFF.

The chain recombines TRBV25-1 with TRBJ2-2; D may correspond to TRBD1 or TRBD2 (5 bases each). CDR3 length equals 15 residues. Germline V gene sequence: CDR1 MGHDK, CDR2 SYGVNS. Trimming pared 3 bases from V and 6 bases from J, leaving 14 bases between. The CDR3 DNA reads as TGTGCCAGCAGTGATTTGGGGGAGTTGTCCGGGGAGCTGTTTTTT. This sequence encodes CASSDLGELSGELFF.

The chain is built from TRBV25-1 and TRBJ2-2, with D unclear. This CDR3 is built from 17 residues. Trimming left V 4 bases short and J 5 bases short, with 20 bases between. Germline V lookup: CDR1 MGHDK, CDR2 SYGVNS. CDR3 sequence (DNA): TGTGCCAGCAGTGGTATCCGCCCCGGGTCCGGGACCGGGGAGCTGTTTTTT. It encodes CASSGIRPGSGTGELFF. Combining the CDR3 with reference TRBV25-1 and TRBJ2-2 gives the whole variable domain EADIYQTPRYLVIGTGKKITLECSQTMGHDKMYWYQQDPGMELHLIHYSYGVNSTEKGDLSSESTVSRIRTEHFPLTLESARPSHTSQYLCASSGIRPGSGTGELFFGEGSRLTVL.

CDR3 residues: CASSLFRDSPYNEQFF. The CDR3 bases are TGTGCCAGCAGCTTGTTCCGGGACTCCCCATACAATGAGCAGTTCTTC. The chain has TRBV5-6 and TRBJ2-1; the D gene is possibly TRBD2 (6 bases). Trimming pared 1 base from V and 4 bases from J, leaving 15 bases between. This CDR3 comprises 16 residues. Per germline, CDR1 SGHDT and CDR2 YYEEEE. Supplemented by reference TRBV5-6 and TRBJ2-1, the full variable domain reads DAGVTQSPTHLIKTRGQQVTLRCSPKSGHDTVSWYQQALGQGPQFIFQYYEEEERQRGNFPDRFSGHQFPNYSSELNVNALLLGDSALYLCASSLFRDSPYNEQFFGPGTRLTVL.

The chain links TRBV27 to TRBJ2-1; a weak D match, TRBD2 (6 bases). The CDR3 runs 17 residues. V was trimmed by 3 bases and J by 9 bases, leaving 24 bases between them. Per germline, CDR1 MNHEY and CDR2 SMNVEV (reference sequence). The CDR3 DNA reads TGTGCCAGCAGTTTCGTTAGGCGCGGGACCCAGGCCATTGAGCAGTTCTTC. This translates into CASSFVRRGTQAIEQFF.

The chain couples TRBV23-1 to TRBJ2-2; the D gene could be TRBD1 or TRBD2 (5 bases each). TRBV23-1 is given ORF status, its function remaining uncertain. The germline V and J ends were trimmed by 9 bases and 13 bases, with 12 bases remaining between them. This CDR3 region has 10 residues. The CDR3 DNA is TGCGCCAGGAGGGGCCGGGGGCTGTTTTTT. Its translation: CARRGRGLFF.

The rearrangement links TRBV11-3 to TRBJ2-1, with TRBD2 matching over 9 bases. The CDR3 sequence is 15 residues long. V was pared by 4 bases and J by 6 bases, with 7 bases of the junction left unmatched. Germline V gene data show CDR1 as SGHNT and CDR2 as YENEEA. CDR3 DNA sequence: TGTGCCAGCAGCTACACCGGGACTAGCATCAATGAGCAGTTCTTC. It translates to CASSYTGTSINEQFF. The full variable domain, in which reference TRBV11-3 and TRBJ2-1 provide the parts outside the CDR3, is EAGVVQSPRYKIIEKKQPVAFWCNPISGHNTLYWYLQNLGQGPELLIRYENEEAVDDSQLPKDRFSAERLKGVDSTLKIQPAELGDSAVYLCASSYTGTSINEQFFGPGTRLTVL.

V and J are TRBV7-2 and TRBJ2-1; the match to TRBD2 covers 7 bases. Germline V lookup: CDR1 SGHTA, CDR2 FQGNSA. V shed 5 bases, J shed 9 bases, and the junction held 7 bases outside the gene matches. The CDR3 extends over 13 amino acids. CDR3 in amino acids: CASSAGRWGEQFF. In DNA form, the CDR3 reads TGTGCCAGCAGCGCCGGGAGGTGGGGTGAGCAGTTCTTC.

The CDR3 nucleotides are TGTGCCAGCACCCACCCCGGGACAGGGGGAAAGAACACTGAAGCTTTCTTT. Amino acids: CASTHPGTGGKNTEAFF. This chain links TRBV7-2 with TRBJ1-1, with 11 bases identical to TRBD1. V was pared by 7 bases and J by 1 base, with 11 bases of the junction left unmatched. Germline CDR1 is SGHTA and CDR2 is FQGNSA. This CDR3 has 17 amino acids.

The chain uses TRBV19 and TRBJ2-3, with 8 bases aligning to TRBD2. Germline loops: CDR1 LNHDA, CDR2 SQIVND (reference sequence). The length of the CDR3 is 17 residues. J gave up 5 bases and V 7 bases, and 17 bases lay outside the gene matches. Written as DNA, the CDR3 is TGTGCCAGTAAGAACTGGACCACCGGGACTAGAGGAGATACGCAGTATTTT. Protein: CASKNWTTGTRGDTQYF.

CDR3 bases: TGTGCCAGCAGCTCGGGGACTAGCGGGAGTACTAAGCTGTTTTTT. This gives the protein CASSSGTSGSTKLFF. The chain carries TRBV7-3 and TRBJ2-2; 14 positions agree with TRBD2. The CDR3 loop spans 15 amino acids. Germline CDR1 SGHTA, CDR2 FQGTGA. The V segment lost 4 bases and the J segment 12 bases; nucleotides outside the gene matches: 7.

This clone was seen a few times. The gene calls are TRBV7-3 and TRBJ2-5, with D perhaps TRBD2 (6 bases). V was pared by 0 bases and J by 5 bases, with 7 bases between. Germline assignment: CDR1 SGHTA and CDR2 FQGTGA. The CDR3 covers 13 residues. The CDR3 region is CASSLTAGETQYF. CDR3 nucleotide sequence: TGTGCCAGCAGCTTAACGGCGGGGGAGACCCAGTACTTC.

V usage is TRBV28 and J usage is TRBJ1-5; possibly TRBD1 for D (6 bases). Germline V gives CDR1 MDHEN, CDR2 SYDVKM. This CDR3 region has 13 residues. Deletions cut 7 bases from V and 7 bases from J, with 14 bases between. CDR3 sequence: CASKTGSGQPQHF. Here the CDR3 DNA reads TGTGCCAGCAAAACAGGGTCGGGGCAGCCCCAGCATTTT.

This chain links TRBV29-1 with TRBJ2-2; 12 nucleotides match TRBD2. Germline loops: CDR1 SQVTM, CDR2 ANQGSEA. This CDR3 is built from 18 residues. V dropped 6 bases and J dropped 6; count of bases not matched to a gene: 17. CDR3 in amino acids: CSVPVTSGSSGLSGELFF. DNA for the CDR3: TGCAGCGTGCCGGTGACTAGCGGGAGCTCTGGGTTGTCCGGGGAGCTGTTTTTT.

V is TRBV6-5 and J is TRBJ1-5; 7 nucleotides match TRBD1. Per germline, CDR1 MNHEY and CDR2 SVGAGI. The J segment lost 3 bases and the V segment lost 5 bases, leaving 7 bases of the junction unmatched. The CDR3 runs to 15 residues. Here the CDR3 reads CASSHQTGVNQPQHF. For the CDR3, the DNA is TGTGCCAGCAGTCACCAAACAGGGGTCAATCAGCCCCAGCATTTT.

The V gene is TRBV18, the J gene TRBJ2-2, with a possible D match to TRBD2 (5 bases). The germline V gene encodes CDR1 KGHSH and CDR2 LQKENI. V gave up 2 bases and J gave up 2 bases, with 6 bases separating them. There are 14 residues in the CDR3. Written as DNA, the CDR3 is TGTGCCAGCTCACCAGAGGGAAACACCGGGGAGCTGTTTTTT. This codes for CASSPEGNTGELFF. Filled out from reference TRBV18 and TRBJ2-2, the complete variable domain reads NAGVMQNPRHLVRRRGQEARLRCSPMKGHSHVYWYRQLPEEGLKFMVYLQKENIIDESGMPKERFSAEFPKEGPSILRIQQVVRGDSAAYFCASSPEGNTGELFFGEGSRLTVL.

CDR3 protein: CASVEGLATDTQYF. CDR3 DNA: TGTGCCAGCGTCGAAGGACTAGCAACAGATACGCAGTATTTT. The gene calls are TRBV11-3 and TRBJ2-3, with 8 bases lining up with TRBD2. The J segment lost 3 bases and the V segment lost 8 bases, leaving 7 bases of the junction unmatched. The CDR3 extends over 14 amino acids. CDR1 is SGHNT and CDR2 is YENEEA in the germline V gene.

There are a few counts of this clone. In nucleotides, the CDR3 is TGTGCCAGCAGCCGAGGGAGCAATCAGCCCCAGCATTTT. It encodes CASSRGSNQPQHF. The rearrangement uses TRBV5-6 and TRBJ1-5, with D unresolved. The CDR3 has 13 residues. With 4 bases removed from V and 1 base from J, the gap between germline ends came to 6 bases. Germline V gene lookup returns CDR1 SGHDT and CDR2 YYEEEE.

The V and J genes are TRBV7-8 and TRBJ1-1; 9 nucleotides align to TRBD1. The CDR3 runs 14 residues. The trim removed 5 bases at V and 3 bases at J, leaving 4 bases unmatched. The germline V gene has CDR1 SGHVS and CDR2 FQNEAQ. The DNA of the CDR3 is TGTGCCAGCAGCAAGGGACAGGGACACACTGAAGCTTTCTTT. Encoded protein: CASSKGQGHTEAFF.

V gene TRBV28 combines with J gene TRBJ2-7; 7 nucleotides align to TRBD2. The CDR3 is made up of 14 amino acids. Germline V gene data show CDR1 as MDHEN and CDR2 as SYDVKM. Trimming removed 7 bases from V and 0 bases from J; junction bases left unmatched: 6. DNA for the CDR3: TGTGCCAGCAATTCAGCGGGACTCTCCTACGAGCAGTACTTC. Amino acids: CASNSAGLSYEQYF. Variable domain in full (rest from reference TRBV28 and TRBJ2-7): DVKVTQSSRYLVKRTGEKVFLECVQDMDHENMFWYRQDPGLGLRLIYFSYDVKMKEKGDIPEGYSVSREKKERFSLILESASTNQTSMYLCASNSAGLSYEQYFGPGTRLTVT.

The CDR3 region is CASSREGRGTDTQYF. Written as DNA, the CDR3 is TGTGCCAGCAGCCGGGAAGGCCGCGGGACAGATACGCAGTATTTT. This chain joins TRBV6-4 and TRBJ2-3; maybe TRBD2 (5 bases). The V and J ends lost 6 bases and 3 bases respectively, with 16 bases between them. Germline V gives CDR1 MRHNA, CDR2 SNTAGT. CDR3 size: 15 residues.

The chain combines TRBV5-1 with TRBJ2-3, with D hard to call. The CDR3 has 15 residues. Germline V gives CDR1 SGHRS, CDR2 YFSETQ. Trimming removed 0 bases at V and 3 bases at J, with 11 bases between. Here the CDR3 reads CASSLARVATDTQYF. The CDR3 nucleotides read TGCGCCAGCAGCTTGGCCCGGGTGGCGACAGATACGCAGTATTTT. The full variable domain, in which reference TRBV5-1 and TRBJ2-3 provide the parts outside the CDR3, is KAGVTQTPRYLIKTRGQQVTLSCSPISGHRSVSWYQQTPGQGLQFLFEYFSETQRNKGNFPGRFSGRQFSNSRSEMNVSTLELGDSALYLCASSLARVATDTQYFGPGTRLTVL.

This chain links TRBV6-1 with TRBJ2-3, with TRBD2 identical over 9 bases. The junction had 15 bases not matched to a gene; V was cut back by 4 bases and J by 4 bases. The CDR3 spans 18 residues. Germline V gene sequence: CDR1 MNHNS, CDR2 SASEGT. CDR3 DNA: TGTGCCAGCAGTGGGGGTAGCGGGAGTTCGGGGCTCTCAGATACGCAGTATTTT. This translates into CASSGGSGSSGLSDTQYF.

The chain is built from TRBV19 and TRBJ1-5; D remains unclear. Per germline, CDR1 LNHDA and CDR2 SQIVND (reference sequence). V was trimmed by 5 bases and J by 6 bases, leaving 14 bases between them. The CDR3 is 14 residues long. The DNA for the CDR3 is TGTGCCAGTAGTTCGGGCCAGTACGGTCAGCCCCAGCATTTT. It codes for CASSSGQYGQPQHF.

The rearrangement uses TRBV11-2 and TRBJ2-1, with 10 bases aligning to TRBD2. The J segment lost 8 bases and the V segment lost 4 bases, leaving 11 bases of the junction unmatched. Germline loops: CDR1 SGHAT, CDR2 FQNNGV. The CDR3 sequence is 16 residues long. The DNA of the CDR3 is TGTGCCAGCAGCTCACGAGGCCTAGCGGGAGCGTATGAGCAGTTCTTC. Its translation is CASSSRGLAGAYEQFF.

By share of the sample, this clone is medium-sized (0.01 to 0.1%). The chain recombines TRBV7-8 with TRBJ2-7; D might be TRBD1 (5 bases). Trimming took off 3 bases at V and 2 bases at J, with 11 bases between the two ends. The V gene's germline CDR1 is SGHVS and CDR2 FQNEAQ. The CDR3 runs to 14 residues. The CDR3 DNA sequence: TGTGCCAGCAGCTTTCTAGACAGCACCTACGAGCAGTACTTC. Translating gives CASSFLDSTYEQYF.

This chain connects TRBV6-6 to TRBJ1-1, with D possibly matching TRBD1 (6 bases). V was trimmed by 2 bases and J by 9 bases, leaving 19 bases between them. The germline V gene encodes CDR1 MNHNY and CDR2 SVGAGI (reference sequence). The CDR3 is 15 residues long. The CDR3 sequence: CASSYGGTPGGQAFF. The CDR3 bases are TGTGCCAGCAGTTACGGCGGGACACCGGGGGGGCAAGCTTTCTTT.

The chain carries TRBV18 and TRBJ2-1; D is ambiguous. Germline CDR1 and CDR2: KGHSH and LQKENI. Trimming stripped 10 bases from V and 2 bases from J, with 18 bases between. The CDR3 is made up of 15 amino acids. The CDR3 loop is CATSERLETYNEQFF. CDR3 coding DNA: TGTGCCACCAGCGAACGACTGGAAACCTACAATGAGCAGTTCTTC. The variable domain in full, completed from reference TRBV18 and TRBJ2-1, reads NAGVMQNPRHLVRRRGQEARLRCSPMKGHSHVYWYRQLPEEGLKFMVYLQKENIIDESGMPKERFSAEFPKEGPSILRIQQVVRGDSAAYFCATSERLETYNEQFFGPGTRLTVL.

The chain couples TRBV18 to TRBJ2-7; the D is unclear. Between the trimmed V and J ends, which lost 3 bases and 3 bases, there was a span of 12 bases. This CDR3 has 14 residues. Germline CDR1 is KGHSH and CDR2 is LQKENI. The CDR3 here is CASSPGRRSYEQYF. CDR3 nucleotide sequence: TGTGCCAGCTCACCGGGCCGGCGGAGCTACGAGCAGTACTTC.

This clone was counted a few times. The chain links TRBV5-1 to TRBJ2-5; 7 bases are a match to TRBD1. CDR3 size: 13 residues. V trimming: 7 bases; J trimming: 2 bases; junction bases outside the gene matches: 5. The germline gives CDR1 SGHRS, CDR2 YFSETQ. This chain's CDR3 is CASRTGPQETQYF. In DNA form, the CDR3 reads TGCGCCAGCCGGACAGGACCTCAAGAGACCCAGTACTTC.